Listed below are T cell receptor beta chains from one sample, sequenced in a study of T-cell reconstitution after alpha-beta-depleted transplantation in children. Each CDR3 protein gets one entry after TCRdb re-called the PCR reads with MiXCR. Of hundreds of thousands of distinct CDR3 sequences in the sample, 11% are singletons; the top ten hold 23%. The sequences come from peripheral blood, collected 180 days after TCRalphabeta/CD19-depleted stem cell transplant. The receptors here all came from a male patient between 2 and 9 years old who had a stem cell transplant for chronic granulomatous disease, so the T cells may come from the graft donor. Both conserved end residues are part of each CDR3. A D gene is named only where the DNA matches it firmly. Only part of the rows carry a size: once, few, many, or a class if the clone is expanded.

j_call,clone_size,cdr3_length,v_call,d_call,cdr3_nt,cdr3_aa
TRBJ2-3,many,15,TRBV4-3,TRBD2,TGCGCCAGCAGCTGGCTAGCGGCAAGCACAGATACGCAGTATTTT,CASSWLAASTDTQYF
TRBJ1-1,few,14,TRBV18,-,TGTGCCAGCTCACTCGGGATCGAGAACACTGAAGCTTTCTTT,CASSLGIENTEAFF
TRBJ2-3,many,19,TRBV4-1,-,TGCGCCAGCAGCCAAGATCACCCGCGGTTGGGGGAAAGCACAGATACGCAGTATTTT,CASSQDHPRLGESTDTQYF
TRBJ1-1,many,13,TRBV5-1,-,TGCGCCAGCAGCCGGGAACTAACCACTGAAGCTTTCTTT,CASSRELTTEAFF
TRBJ1-2,-,12,TRBV24-1,-,TGTGCCACCAGTGGCCAGGGTCGTGGCTACACCTTC,CATSGQGRGYTF
TRBJ2-1,many,15,TRBV9,-,TGTGCCAGCAGCGTAGACGGGACCGTATACAATGAGCAGTTCTTC,CASSVDGTVYNEQFF
TRBJ2-2,many,14,TRBV20-1,-,TGCAGCGTCCAGGGGGGGGCGAACACCGGGGAGCTGTTTTTT,CSVQGGANTGELFF
TRBJ2-2,many,15,TRBV7-6,TRBD2,TGTGCCAGCAGCTTAGGTCCTAGCGGCACCGGGGAGCTGTTTTTT,CASSLGPSGTGELFF
TRBJ2-1,-,16,TRBV12-1,-,TGTGCCATCGGCCCTCGGACTAGCGGGGGGTACAATGAGCAGTTCTTC,CAIGPRTSGGYNEQFF
TRBJ2-2,many,14,TRBV12-3/TRBV12-4,TRBD1,TGTGCCAGCAGTTCAGGGGGAAGCACCGGGGAGCTGTTTTTT,CASSSGGSTGELFF
TRBJ2-7,many,13,TRBV9,-,TGTGCCAGCAGCGTAGTAAGTGGGAGCGAGCAGTACTTC,CASSVVSGSEQYF
TRBJ2-2,many,15,TRBV7-2,TRBD2,TGTGCCAGCAGCTTATGGACTAGCTCGAGCGGGGAGCTGTTTTTT,CASSLWTSSSGELFF